One T cell receptor beta chain is described in this entry. Its target is not known. V was clipped by 5 bases and J by 9 bases, with 13 bases between them. The CDR3 loop spans 11 amino acids. The germline V gene encodes CDR1 DFQATT and CDR2 SNEGSKA (reference sequence). The sample comes from a study of cytomegalovirus exposure and HLA in healthy donors. Healthy people donating bone marrow made up the donors. The PCR was carried out with 60 Vbeta primers and 13 Jbeta primers. Measured with immunoSEQ multiplex PCR; TCRdb has only the in-frame clones, and not every one. The table shows under 150,000 clones, with just under 80% occurring only once. Findings and limits, study-wide: The study found most TCR sequences rare, yet found some public TCRs in many donors.

Material for sequencing was PBMCs. The genes are TRBV20-1 and TRBJ2-5; D gene ambiguous. The sequence came from a woman aged 40-49 years in good health and CMV-seronegative. CDR3 DNA: TGCAGTGCTGCCCACTCTCTGGCCCAGTACTTC. Translating it yields CSAAHSLAQYF.